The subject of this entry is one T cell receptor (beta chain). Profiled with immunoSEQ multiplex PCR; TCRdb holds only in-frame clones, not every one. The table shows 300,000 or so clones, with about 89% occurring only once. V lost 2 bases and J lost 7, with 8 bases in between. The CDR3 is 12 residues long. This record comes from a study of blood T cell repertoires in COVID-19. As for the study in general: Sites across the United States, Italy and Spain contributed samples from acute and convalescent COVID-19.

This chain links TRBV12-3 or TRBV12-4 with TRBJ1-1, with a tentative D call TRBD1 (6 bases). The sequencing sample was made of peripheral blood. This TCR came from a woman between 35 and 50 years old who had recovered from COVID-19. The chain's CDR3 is CASSLIRGEAFF. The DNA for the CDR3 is TGTGCCAGCAGTTTAATCAGGGGTGAAGCTTTCTTT.